The 23 T cell receptor beta chains reported below all come from one sample, sequenced in a study of Ad26.COV2.S vaccination and SARS-CoV-2 variants. Clones were sequenced by immunoSEQ multiplex PCR, and TCRdb holds only the in-frame ones, with some missing. In the table there are about 350,000 clones, 86% of which are singletons. Treatment of the sample: roughly 19 received Ad26.COV2.S at low or high dose, single or two shots; a few received placebo; per-sample allocation not given. Repertoires come from day 63 after the first vaccine or placebo injection. The sequences come from peripheral blood, collected in a trial of Ad26.COV2.S vaccine versus placebo. Receptor source: a person aged 18-65 years who received the Ad26.COV2.S COVID-19 vaccine or a placebo.

The genes are TRBV5-3 and TRBJ2-7, with D possibly being TRBD2 (6 bases). TRBV5-3 is classed as an ORF, of uncertain function. This CDR3 is built from 15 residues. Trimming shortened V by 2 bases and J by 0 bases, and 12 bases separated the two germline ends. CDR3 protein: CARSLWGEPSYEQYF. The CDR3, as DNA: TGTGCCAGAAGCTTATGGGGGGAACCCTCCTACGAGCAGTACTTC.

The genes are TRBV3-1 (or the pseudogene TRBV3-2) and TRBJ2-3; TRBD1 matches 7 bases. V lost 3 bases, J lost 2 bases, and 5 bases stayed unmatched. CDR1 and CDR2 from the germline V gene are LGHDT and YNNKEL (reference sequence). The length of the CDR3 is 15 residues. CDR3 nucleotides: TGTGCCAGCAGCCACCGGGACAGTCACACAGATACGCAGTATTTT. Its translation is CASSHRDSHTDTQYF.

V and J are TRBV18 and TRBJ2-7, with 9 bases aligning to TRBD1. The CDR3 sequence is 15 residues long. Germline CDR1 and CDR2: KGHSH and LQKENI. V shed 3 bases and J 3 bases; nucleotides not matched to a gene: 6. Here the CDR3 DNA reads TGTGCCAGCTCACCGGCCGGGACAGGGATCTACGAGCAGTACTTC. The encoded protein is CASSPAGTGIYEQYF.

V usage is TRBV29-1 and J usage is TRBJ1-3; D may be TRBD1 (6 bases). Germline CDR1 SQVTM, CDR2 ANQGSEA. The germline V and J ends were trimmed by 6 bases and 0 bases, with 15 bases remaining between them. CDR3 length: 15 amino acids. CDR3 sequence reads: CSVATGFDSGNTIYF. CDR3 coding DNA: TGCAGCGTCGCTACAGGGTTTGACTCTGGAAACACCATATATTTT.

This chain connects TRBV2 to TRBJ1-3; D gene unclear. The CDR3 runs 15 residues. Germline CDR1 SNHLY, CDR2 FYNNEI. Deletions cut 7 bases from V and 0 bases from J, with 13 bases between. CDR3 protein: CASNPPLDSGNTIYF. Here the CDR3 DNA reads TGTGCCAGCAACCCCCCTCTAGACTCTGGAAACACCATATATTTT.

This chain links TRBV6-2 or TRBV6-3 with TRBJ1-5, with D maybe TRBD1 (5 bases). Germline loops: CDR1 MNHEY, CDR2 SVGEGT. The CDR3 runs 13 residues. V dropped 2 bases and J dropped 6 bases, with 8 bases sitting between them. The CDR3 bases are TGTGCCAGCAGTTACGGCCAGGGTCAGCCCCAGCATTTT. Translating it yields CASSYGQGQPQHF.

This rearrangement joins TRBV19 to TRBJ2-1, with D possibly being TRBD1 (5 bases). This CDR3 spans 13 amino acids. Germline assignment: CDR1 LNHDA and CDR2 SQIVND (reference sequence). The V end was cut by 1 base, the J end by 9 bases, with 10 bases between. CDR3 bases: TGTGCCAGTAGTATAGGGCTGCAGGGTGAGCAGTTCTTC. As protein: CASSIGLQGEQFF.

The chain has TRBV19 and TRBJ2-7; D perhaps matches TRBD2 (5 bases). The V end lost 10 bases, the J end lost 3 bases, and 22 bases lay between the germline ends. The CDR3 is 15 residues long. Germline V gene lookup returns CDR1 LNHDA and CDR2 SQIVND (reference sequence). The CDR3 DNA reads TGTGCCAACCTGTCCTGGAGACTAAAACACTACGAGCAGTACTTC. Translating gives CANLSWRLKHYEQYF.

The chain uses TRBV19 and TRBJ2-3, with 7 bases fitting TRBD1. Per the germline V gene, CDR1 is LNHDA and CDR2 is SQIVND (reference sequence). This CDR3 contains 15 residues. Losses at the gene ends were 9 bases for V and 4 bases for J; bases not matched to a gene: 13. CDR3 in amino acids: CASWATGSGPDTQYF. DNA of the CDR3: TGTGCCAGCTGGGCGACAGGGTCGGGCCCAGATACGCAGTATTTT.

V usage is TRBV7-8 and J usage is TRBJ2-7, with TRBD2 matching over 10 bases. Germline V gene lookup returns CDR1 SGHVS and CDR2 FQNEAQ. V lost 3 bases, J lost 3 bases, and 2 bases stayed unmatched. The CDR3 is made up of 14 amino acids. CDR3 region: CASSFTSGNYEQYF. CDR3 nucleotides: TGTGCCAGCAGCTTCACTAGCGGGAACTACGAGCAGTACTTC. Full variable domain (missing parts from reference TRBV7-8 and TRBJ2-7): GAGVSQSPRYKVAKRGQDVALRCDPISGHVSLFWYQQALGQGPEFLTYFQNEAQLDKSGLPSDRFFAERPEGSVSTLKIQRTQQEDSAVYLCASSFTSGNYEQYFGPGTRLTVT.

This rearrangement joins TRBV21-1 to TRBJ2-5. TRBV21-1 is shown as a pseudogene. The CDR3 has 13 residues. The CDR3 DNA sequence: TGTGCCAGCAGCAGTGACCACCGGGAGACCCAGTACTTC. It yields the protein CASSSDHRETQYF.

The rearrangement uses TRBV7-2 and TRBJ2-7; the D gene is possibly TRBD2 (6 bases). Germline V gives CDR1 SGHTA, CDR2 FQGNSA. This CDR3 is built from 14 residues. V gave up 5 bases and J gave up 0 bases, with 11 bases separating them. For the CDR3, the DNA is TGTGCCAGCAGCCGGGGCGGGGACTCCTACGAGCAGTACTTC. Translating it yields CASSRGGDSYEQYF.

Only a few counts were recorded for this clone. The chain links TRBV4-2 to TRBJ1-1; maybe TRBD1 (5 bases). CDR1 and CDR2 (germline): LGHNA, YNFKEQ. Trimming removed 0 bases at V and 0 bases at J, with 8 bases between. The CDR3 runs 15 residues. CDR3 nucleotide sequence: TGTGCCAGCAGCCAAGACGGGACCTTGAACACTGAAGCTTTCTTT. Residues: CASSQDGTLNTEAFF.

The chain joins TRBV7-8 to TRBJ2-7, with D unresolved. The ends were cut back, 5 bases at V and 5 bases at J, with 13 bases in the middle. The CDR3 sequence is 13 residues long. Germline V lookup: CDR1 SGHVS, CDR2 FQNEAQ. The DNA of the CDR3 is TGTGCCAGCAGCCGAACGGGCCGTCACGAGCAGTACTTC. Amino acids: CASSRTGRHEQYF. The variable domain in full, with the rest retrieved from reference TRBV7-8 and TRBJ2-7, is GAGVSQSPRYKVAKRGQDVALRCDPISGHVSLFWYQQALGQGPEFLTYFQNEAQLDKSGLPSDRFFAERPEGSVSTLKIQRTQQEDSAVYLCASSRTGRHEQYFGPGTRLTVT.

The rearrangement uses TRBV6-5 and TRBJ1-2, with 7 bases that match TRBD1. Germline CDR1 reads MNHEY; CDR2 reads SVGAGI. The CDR3 has 15 residues. V dropped 2 bases and J dropped 2; count of bases not matched to a gene: 5. The CDR3 DNA is TGTGCCAGCAGTTACAGGGGGCGCATCAACTATGGCTACACCTTC. It is translated as CASSYRGRINYGYTF.

V and J are TRBV4-3 and TRBJ1-1; D remains ambiguous. V lost 0 bases to trimming and J lost 5 bases, with 16 bases between them. Germline V lookup: CDR1 LGHNA, CDR2 YSLEER. The CDR3 spans 16 residues. The CDR3 spells CASSQEFRGRETEAFF. As DNA, the CDR3 is TGCGCCAGCAGCCAAGAGTTTCGGGGTCGGGAAACTGAAGCTTTCTTT.

This clone appeared a single time. The chain joins TRBV7-2 to TRBJ2-1, with 7 bases aligning to TRBD2. This CDR3 region has 14 residues. J lost 1 base, V lost 6 bases, and 3 bases had no gene match. The germline V gene encodes CDR1 SGHTA and CDR2 FQGNSA. Here the CDR3 reads CASSGGSSYNEQFF. CDR3 in DNA: TGTGCCAGCAGTGGCGGGAGTTCCTACAATGAGCAGTTCTTC.

This clone has only a few counts. This chain links TRBV19 with TRBJ1-1; no definite D call. This CDR3 has 14 amino acids. The V end lost 6 bases, the J end lost 4 bases, and 15 bases lay between the germline ends. Per the germline V gene, CDR1 is LNHDA and CDR2 is SQIVND (reference sequence). The CDR3 protein is CASSPTLGFTEAFF. CDR3 nucleotide sequence: TGTGCCAGTAGCCCGACCCTTGGTTTCACTGAAGCTTTCTTT.

CDR3 nucleotide sequence: TGCGCCAGCAGCTTGGCCGGAACTAGCGGGGACACCGGGGAGCTGTTTTTT. This gives the protein CASSLAGTSGDTGELFF. The chain uses TRBV5-1 and TRBJ2-2; TRBD2 matches 10 bases. The CDR3 sequence is 17 residues long. The junction had 5 bases not matched to a gene; V was cut back by 0 bases and J by 3 bases. CDR1 SGHRS and CDR2 YFSETQ come from the germline V gene.

This sequence joins TRBV10-3 and TRBJ2-1, with TRBD2 matching over 13 bases. The ends lost 0 bases at V and 9 bases at J; junction bases unmatched: 5. The germline V gene has CDR1 ENHRY and CDR2 SYGVKD. CDR3 size: 16 residues. CDR3 in amino acids: CAISESGLAGAVEQFF. CDR3 coding DNA: TGTGCCATCAGTGAGTCCGGACTAGCGGGGGCCGTTGAGCAGTTCTTC.

This clone has just a few counts. This sequence joins TRBV7-2 and TRBJ1-1; D may be TRBD1 (5 bases). Germline-derived CDR1 and CDR2 are SGHTA and FQGNSA. CDR3 length: 15 residues. V lost 3 bases, J lost 6 bases, and 17 bases lay in between. The CDR3 reads CASSLDGASSSEAFF. CDR3 nucleotides: TGTGCCAGCAGCTTGGATGGGGCGTCGAGTTCTGAAGCTTTCTTT.

The chain couples TRBV5-1 to TRBJ2-5; possibly TRBD2 for D (7 bases). This CDR3 contains 15 residues. Trimming shortened V by 1 base and J by 5 bases, and 15 bases separated the two germline ends. Per germline, CDR1 SGHRS and CDR2 YFSETQ. This CDR3 reads CASSLQGGDVETQYF. DNA of the CDR3: TGCGCCAGCAGCTTGCAAGGGGGGGATGTGGAGACCCAGTACTTC.

The chain couples TRBV29-1 to TRBJ1-1, with D tentatively TRBD1 (5 bases). Germline CDR1 reads SQVTM; CDR2 reads ANQGSEA. This CDR3 region has 14 residues. V lost 1 base, J lost 6 bases, and 15 bases lay in between. This CDR3 reads CSVEVYSGGAEAFF. The CDR3 coding sequence is TGCAGCGTTGAAGTTTATTCGGGAGGGGCTGAAGCTTTCTTT.